In this sample, the clone carrying this TCR beta chain turned up a few times. The CDR3 totals 13 residues. V was trimmed by 6 bases and J by 0 bases, leaving 8 bases between them. These data come from a study of T-cell reconstitution after alpha-beta-depleted transplantation in children. Molecular barcoding with unique molecular identifiers was used for the TCRbeta library. One entry per CDR3 protein, called by TCRdb with MiXCR from the PCR reads. This table holds approximately 520,000 distinct CDR3 sequences, approximately 30% found once. This material consisted of PBMCs from the stem cell graft donor, taken from the stem cell graft. The sequence was collected from a human donor who donated a stem cell graft to a child with aplastic anemia. J is TRBJ1-1 and V is TRBV12-3 or TRBV12-4; no clear D gene. CDR3 in amino acids: CASRSQMNTEAFF. CDR3 nucleotides: TGTGCCAGCAGATCTCAGATGAACACTGAAGCTTTCTTT.